This T cell receptor beta chain was sequenced for a study of human thymus T cells. This clone was found once. Losses at the gene ends were 7 bases for V and 2 bases for J; bases not matched to a gene: 11. The CDR3 totals 17 residues. Germline V CDR1 and CDR2: SEHNR, FQNEAQ (reference sequence). Some clones are missing from TCRdb's copy, which holds only in-frame ones; the method was immunoSEQ multiplex PCR. The sample yields about 60,000 clones, 85% to 95% seen once. Sequenced sample: blood. The gene calls are TRBV7-9 and TRBJ2-3; TRBD2 matches 11 bases. This clonotype was obtained from a boy younger than two with a congenital heart defect but otherwise immunologically healthy. The CDR3 region is CASNPLISGRATDTQYF. CDR3 sequence (DNA): TGTGCCAGCAACCCCCTCATTAGCGGGAGGGCCACAGATACGCAGTATTTT.